This T cell receptor beta chain was sequenced in a study of regulatory T cells in long-lasting Graves disease. This clonotype appeared many times. Its target is unknown. The time point denotes: newly diagnosed GD, antithyroid drugs for less than 3 months. Construction of the TCR library relied on RNA isolated from PBMCs. CDR3-region Arm-PCR and iRepertoire HTBI primers produced the TCR beta libraries. TCRdb recomputed calls from the multiplex PCR reads with MiXCR, one row per CDR3 protein. This sample has more than 400,000 distinct CDR3 sequences, with 15% to 20% found just once. Study outcomes and limitations: Persistent Graves' patients showed reduced TCR diversity versus newly diagnosed patients.

The CDR3 length is 14 residues. The trim removed 6 bases at V and 2 bases at J, leaving 6 bases unmatched. Germline values: CDR1 MDHEN, CDR2 SYDVKM. These data were also reused for a study on T cells in Graves' hyperthyroidism and ophthalmopathy.

This receptor was identified in a man aged 40-55 years with Graves disease. Sample: peripheral blood mononuclear cells (PBMCs), taken at new diagnosis, from a patient treated with antithyroid drugs. V gene TRBV28 combines with J gene TRBJ2-7, with 8 positions matching TRBD2. Here the CDR3 DNA reads TGTGCCAGCAGAAGACTAGCGACTACCTACGAGCAGTACTTC. Protein product: CASRRLATTYEQYF.